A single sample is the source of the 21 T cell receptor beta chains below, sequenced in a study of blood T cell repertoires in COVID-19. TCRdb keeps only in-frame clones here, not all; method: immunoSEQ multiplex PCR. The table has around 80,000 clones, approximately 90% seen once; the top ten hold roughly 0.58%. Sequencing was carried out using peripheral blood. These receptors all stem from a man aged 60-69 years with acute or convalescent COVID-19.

In DNA form, the CDR3 reads TGTGCCAGCAGCTCCGCCTCAGGGAGGAGCACCGGGGAGCTGTTTTTT. Translating it yields CASSSASGRSTGELFF. The rearrangement uses TRBV7-8 and TRBJ2-2; D is perhaps TRBD2 (6 bases). The CDR3 has 16 amino acids. The germline V and J ends were trimmed by 4 bases and 4 bases, with 16 bases remaining between them. The germline V gene has CDR1 SGHVS and CDR2 FQNEAQ. The whole variable domain, remainder taken from reference TRBV7-8 and TRBJ2-2, is GAGVSQSPRYKVAKRGQDVALRCDPISGHVSLFWYQQALGQGPEFLTYFQNEAQLDKSGLPSDRFFAERPEGSVSTLKIQRTQQEDSAVYLCASSSASGRSTGELFFGEGSRLTVL.

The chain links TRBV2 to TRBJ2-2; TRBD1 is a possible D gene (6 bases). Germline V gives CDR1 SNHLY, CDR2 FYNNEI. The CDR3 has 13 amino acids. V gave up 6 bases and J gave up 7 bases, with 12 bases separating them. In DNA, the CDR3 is TGTGCCAGCAGGGGGGCTAGCAGCGGGGAGCTGTTTTTT. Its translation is CASRGASSGELFF.

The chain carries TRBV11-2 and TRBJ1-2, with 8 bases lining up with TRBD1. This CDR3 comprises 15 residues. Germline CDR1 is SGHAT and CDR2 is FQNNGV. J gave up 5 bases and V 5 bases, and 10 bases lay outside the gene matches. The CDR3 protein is CASSINRGVGYGYTF. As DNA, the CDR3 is TGTGCCAGCAGCATCAACAGGGGGGTAGGGTATGGCTACACCTTC. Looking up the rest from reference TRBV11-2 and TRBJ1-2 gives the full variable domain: EAGVAQSPRYKIIEKRQSVAFWCNPISGHATLYWYQQILGQGPKLLIQFQNNGVVDDSQLPKDRFSAERLKGVDSTLKIQPAKLEDSAVYLCASSINRGVGYGYTFGSGTRLTVV.

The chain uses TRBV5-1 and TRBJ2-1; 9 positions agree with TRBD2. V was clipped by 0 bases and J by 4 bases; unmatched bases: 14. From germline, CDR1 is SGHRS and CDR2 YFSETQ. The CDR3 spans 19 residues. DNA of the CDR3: TGCGCCAGCAGCTTGGCCGGTAGCGGGAGTACGAGTCGATACAATGAGCAGTTCTTC. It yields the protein CASSLAGSGSTSRYNEQFF. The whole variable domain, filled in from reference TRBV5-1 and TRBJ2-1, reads KAGVTQTPRYLIKTRGQQVTLSCSPISGHRSVSWYQQTPGQGLQFLFEYFSETQRNKGNFPGRFSGRQFSNSRSEMNVSTLELGDSALYLCASSLAGSGSTSRYNEQFFGPGTRLTVL.

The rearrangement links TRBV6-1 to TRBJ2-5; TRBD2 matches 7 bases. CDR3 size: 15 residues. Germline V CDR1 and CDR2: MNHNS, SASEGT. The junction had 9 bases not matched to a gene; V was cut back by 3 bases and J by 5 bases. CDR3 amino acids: CASSDFGAGVETQYF. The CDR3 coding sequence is TGTGCCAGCAGTGATTTCGGTGCGGGAGTGGAGACCCAGTACTTC.

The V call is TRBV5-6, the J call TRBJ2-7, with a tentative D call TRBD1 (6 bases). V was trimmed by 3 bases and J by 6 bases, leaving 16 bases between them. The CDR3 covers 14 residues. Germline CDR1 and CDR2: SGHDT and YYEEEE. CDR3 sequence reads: CASSYGQSRGEQYF. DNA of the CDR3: TGTGCCAGCAGCTATGGACAGAGTAGGGGCGAGCAGTACTTC. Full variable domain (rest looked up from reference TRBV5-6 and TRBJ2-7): DAGVTQSPTHLIKTRGQQVTLRCSPKSGHDTVSWYQQALGQGPQFIFQYYEEEERQRGNFPDRFSGHQFPNYSSELNVNALLLGDSALYLCASSYGQSRGEQYFGPGTRLTVT.

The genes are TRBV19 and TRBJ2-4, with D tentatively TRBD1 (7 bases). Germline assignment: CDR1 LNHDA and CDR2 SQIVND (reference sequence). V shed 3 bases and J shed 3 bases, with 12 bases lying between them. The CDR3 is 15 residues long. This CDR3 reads CASSIGGGGKNIQYF. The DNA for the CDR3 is TGTGCCAGTAGTATCGGAGGGGGCGGCAAAAACATTCAGTACTTC.

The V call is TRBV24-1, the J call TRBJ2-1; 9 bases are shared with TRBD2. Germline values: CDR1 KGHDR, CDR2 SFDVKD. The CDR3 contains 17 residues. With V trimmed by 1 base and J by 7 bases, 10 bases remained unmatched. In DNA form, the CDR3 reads TGTGCCACCAGTGATTTCAGTGCGGGAGGGCCAGGTAATGAGCAGTTCTTC. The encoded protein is CATSDFSAGGPGNEQFF.

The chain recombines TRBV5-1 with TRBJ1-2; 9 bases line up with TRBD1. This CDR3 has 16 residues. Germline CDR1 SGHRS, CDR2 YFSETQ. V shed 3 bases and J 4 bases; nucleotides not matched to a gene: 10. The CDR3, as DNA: TGCGCCAGCAGCTCCGGGACAGGGACTCCCCTCTATGGCTACACCTTC. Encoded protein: CASSSGTGTPLYGYTF.

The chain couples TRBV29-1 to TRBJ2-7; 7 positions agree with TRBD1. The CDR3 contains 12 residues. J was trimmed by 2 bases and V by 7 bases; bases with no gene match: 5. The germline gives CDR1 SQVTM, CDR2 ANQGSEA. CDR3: CSARTGPYEQYF. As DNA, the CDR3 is TGCAGCGCCCGGACAGGCCCCTACGAGCAGTACTTC.

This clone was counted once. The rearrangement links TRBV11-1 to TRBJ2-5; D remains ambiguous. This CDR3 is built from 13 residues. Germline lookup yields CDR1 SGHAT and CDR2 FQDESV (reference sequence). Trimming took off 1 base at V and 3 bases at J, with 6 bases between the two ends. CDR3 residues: CASSLGGKETQYF. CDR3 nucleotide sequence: TGTGCCAGCAGCTTAGGCGGAAAAGAGACCCAGTACTTC.

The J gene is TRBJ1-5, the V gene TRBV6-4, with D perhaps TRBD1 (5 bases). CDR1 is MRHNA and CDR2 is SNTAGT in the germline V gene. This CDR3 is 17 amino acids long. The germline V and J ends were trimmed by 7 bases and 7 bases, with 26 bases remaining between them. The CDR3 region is CASTTLGGGYIKQPQHF. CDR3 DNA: TGTGCCAGCACCACGCTCGGGGGGGGGTACATTAAACAGCCCCAGCATTTT.

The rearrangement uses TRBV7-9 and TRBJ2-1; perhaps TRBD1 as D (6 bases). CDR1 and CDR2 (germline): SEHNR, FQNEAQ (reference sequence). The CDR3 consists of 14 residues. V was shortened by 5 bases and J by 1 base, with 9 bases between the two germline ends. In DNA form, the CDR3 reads TGTGCCAGCAGCAAGGGGGAGTCCTACAATGAGCAGTTCTTC. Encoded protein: CASSKGESYNEQFF.

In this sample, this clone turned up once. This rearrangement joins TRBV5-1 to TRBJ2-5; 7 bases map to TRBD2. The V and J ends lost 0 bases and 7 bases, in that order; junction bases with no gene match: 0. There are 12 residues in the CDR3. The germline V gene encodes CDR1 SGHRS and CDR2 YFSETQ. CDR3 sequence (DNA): TGCGCCAGCAGCTTGGGCGGGGGGACCCAGTACTTC. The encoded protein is CASSLGGGTQYF.

CDR3 protein: CASSEQGTGSVEQYF. CDR3 nucleotide sequence: TGTGCCAGCAGTGAACAGGGGACAGGGTCTGTCGAGCAGTACTTC. This chain uses TRBV6-1 with TRBJ2-7, with 9 bases matching TRBD1. Germline V gene lookup returns CDR1 MNHNS and CDR2 SASEGT. The J segment lost 6 bases and the V segment lost 2 bases, leaving 8 bases of the junction unmatched. The CDR3 covers 15 residues.

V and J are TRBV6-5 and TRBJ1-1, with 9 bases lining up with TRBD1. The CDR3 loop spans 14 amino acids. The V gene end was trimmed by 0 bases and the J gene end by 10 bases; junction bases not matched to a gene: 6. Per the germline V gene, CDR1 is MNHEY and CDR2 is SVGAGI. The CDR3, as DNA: TGTGCCAGCAGTTACTCGAACAGGGGGCAGGGAGCTTTCTTT. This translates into CASSYSNRGQGAFF.

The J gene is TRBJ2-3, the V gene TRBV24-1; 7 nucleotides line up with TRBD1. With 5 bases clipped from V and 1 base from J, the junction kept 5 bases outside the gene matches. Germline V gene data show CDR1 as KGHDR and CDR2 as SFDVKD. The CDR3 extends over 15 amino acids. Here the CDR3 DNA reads TGTGCCACCAGTGCTCAGGGGGTTGGCACAGATACGCAGTATTTT. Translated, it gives CATSAQGVGTDTQYF.

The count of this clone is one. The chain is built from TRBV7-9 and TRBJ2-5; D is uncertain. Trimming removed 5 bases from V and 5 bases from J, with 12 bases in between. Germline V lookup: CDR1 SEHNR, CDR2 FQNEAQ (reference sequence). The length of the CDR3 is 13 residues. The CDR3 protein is CASSHDFGETQYF. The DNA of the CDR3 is TGTGCCAGCAGCCATGACTTCGGGGAGACCCAGTACTTC.

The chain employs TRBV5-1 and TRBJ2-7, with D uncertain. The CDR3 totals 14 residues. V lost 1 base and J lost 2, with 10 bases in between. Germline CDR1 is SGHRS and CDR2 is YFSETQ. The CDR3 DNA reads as TGCGCCAGCAGCTTGTCCTTAGATACCTACGAGCAGTACTTC. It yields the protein CASSLSLDTYEQYF. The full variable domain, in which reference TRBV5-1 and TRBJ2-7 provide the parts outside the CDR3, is KAGVTQTPRYLIKTRGQQVTLSCSPISGHRSVSWYQQTPGQGLQFLFEYFSETQRNKGNFPGRFSGRQFSNSRSEMNVSTLELGDSALYLCASSLSLDTYEQYFGPGTRLTVT.

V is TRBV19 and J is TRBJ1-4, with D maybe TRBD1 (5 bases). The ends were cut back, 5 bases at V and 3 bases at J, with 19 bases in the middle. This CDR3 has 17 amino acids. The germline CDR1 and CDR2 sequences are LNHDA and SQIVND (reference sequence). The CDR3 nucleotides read TGTGCCAGTAGTCATTCAGGGCCCCGGGGGTCTAATGAAAAACTGTTTTTT. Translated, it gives CASSHSGPRGSNEKLFF.

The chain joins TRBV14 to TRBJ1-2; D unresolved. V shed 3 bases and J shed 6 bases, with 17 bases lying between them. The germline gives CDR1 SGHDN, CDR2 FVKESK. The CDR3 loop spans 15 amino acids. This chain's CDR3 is CASSHPPAAANGYTF. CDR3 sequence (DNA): TGTGCCAGCAGCCATCCCCCTGCGGCCGCGAATGGCTACACCTTC.